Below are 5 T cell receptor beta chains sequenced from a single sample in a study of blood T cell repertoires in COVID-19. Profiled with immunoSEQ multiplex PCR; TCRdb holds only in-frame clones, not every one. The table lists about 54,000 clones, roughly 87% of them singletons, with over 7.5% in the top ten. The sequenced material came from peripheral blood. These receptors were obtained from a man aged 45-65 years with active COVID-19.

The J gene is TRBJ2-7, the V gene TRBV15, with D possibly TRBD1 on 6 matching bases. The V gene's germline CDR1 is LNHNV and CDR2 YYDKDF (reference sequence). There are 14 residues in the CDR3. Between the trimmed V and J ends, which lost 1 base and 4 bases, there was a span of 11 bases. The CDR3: CATSRGGTSYEQYF. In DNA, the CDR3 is TGTGCCACCAGCAGAGGAGGGACAAGTTACGAGCAGTACTTC.

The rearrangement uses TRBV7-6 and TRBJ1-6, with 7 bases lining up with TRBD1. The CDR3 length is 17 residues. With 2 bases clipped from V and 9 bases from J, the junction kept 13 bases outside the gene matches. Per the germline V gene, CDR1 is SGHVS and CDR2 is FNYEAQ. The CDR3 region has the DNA TGTGCCAGCAGCTTATTGACAGGGCGGGGAAAGGGTTCACCCCTCCACTTT. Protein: CASSLLTGRGKGSPLHF.

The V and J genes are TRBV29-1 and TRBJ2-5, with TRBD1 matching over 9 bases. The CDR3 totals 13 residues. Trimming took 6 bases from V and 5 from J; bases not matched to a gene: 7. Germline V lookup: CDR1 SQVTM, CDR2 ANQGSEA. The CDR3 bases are TGCAGCGTGAGGGACAGGGCAGGGGAGACCCAGTACTTC. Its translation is CSVRDRAGETQYF.

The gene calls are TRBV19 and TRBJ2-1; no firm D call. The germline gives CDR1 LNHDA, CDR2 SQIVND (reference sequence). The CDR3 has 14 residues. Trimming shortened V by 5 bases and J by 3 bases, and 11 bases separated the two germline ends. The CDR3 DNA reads TGTGCCAGTAGTTCAAATAGCATCTACAATGAGCAGTTCTTC. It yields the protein CASSSNSIYNEQFF.

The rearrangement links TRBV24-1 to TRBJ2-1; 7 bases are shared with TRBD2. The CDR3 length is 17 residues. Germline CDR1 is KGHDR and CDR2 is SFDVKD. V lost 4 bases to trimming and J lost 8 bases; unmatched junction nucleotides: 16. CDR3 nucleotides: TGTGCCACCAGTGACCAGCAACGTACTAGCGCAAGACATGAGCAGTTCTTC. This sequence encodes CATSDQQRTSARHEQFF.